One and the same sample provided the 31 T cell receptor beta chains below, sequenced in a study of T cell clones after liver transplantation (dated by TCRdb to between 2019 and 2020). The sample's time point, from its label and the paper: pre-transplant. Library preparation used the immunoSEQ multiplex PCR assay. Entries here come from immuneACCESS through TCRdb and include only in-frame sequences with V and J called. Some clones fail to appear in such tables; in the studies checked, an unresolved V gene covers under half of the shortfall, and the cause of the remainder is unknown. In this sample the table shows 45,000 to 55,000 clones, 70% to 85% of which occur a single time. Of the sample, approximately 8.5% is held by the ten largest clones. The sequencing used CD4+ T cells from blood, collected before liver transplant. Every receptor here comes from a human donor who received a liver transplant.

V is TRBV7-8 and J is TRBJ2-7; D possibly corresponds to TRBD2 (6 bases). Germline V gene lookup returns CDR1 SGHVS and CDR2 FQNEAQ. V lost 4 bases and J 6 bases, leaving 16 bases between the germline ends. The CDR3 sequence is 14 residues long. The CDR3 spells CASSSPGEAREQYF. DNA of the CDR3: TGTGCCAGCAGCTCCCCGGGAGAGGCGCGCGAGCAGTACTTC.

The chain recombines TRBV28 with TRBJ2-7; TRBD2 matches 13 bases. J gave up 2 bases and V 3 bases, and 4 bases lay outside the gene matches. The CDR3 is made up of 16 amino acids. CDR1 is MDHEN, CDR2 SYDVKM, per germline. The CDR3 loop is CASSLGGLAGPYEQYF. CDR3 nucleotide sequence: TGTGCCAGCAGTTTGGGGGGACTAGCGGGGCCCTACGAGCAGTACTTC. The full variable domain, rest sourced from reference TRBV28 and TRBJ2-7, is DVKVTQSSRYLVKRTGEKVFLECVQDMDHENMFWYRQDPGLGLRLIYFSYDVKMKEKGDIPEGYSVSREKKERFSLILESASTNQTSMYLCASSLGGLAGPYEQYFGPGTRLTVT.

This sequence joins TRBV5-1 and TRBJ1-4; D gene unclear. Germline V CDR1 and CDR2: SGHRS, YFSETQ. V shed 0 bases and J shed 0 bases, with 6 bases lying between them. CDR3 length: 15 amino acids. The chain's CDR3 is CASSLAQATNEKLFF. Written as DNA, the CDR3 is TGCGCCAGCAGCTTGGCCCAGGCAACTAATGAAAAACTGTTTTTT.

The genes are TRBV6-5 and TRBJ2-7; 10 bases are shared with TRBD2. The CDR3 covers 15 residues. Germline-derived CDR1 and CDR2 are MNHEY and SVGAGI. The J segment lost 5 bases and the V segment lost 0 bases, leaving 4 bases of the junction unmatched. CDR3 sequence reads: CASSYSASGRNEQYF. The CDR3, as DNA: TGTGCCAGCAGTTACTCTGCTAGCGGGAGAAACGAGCAGTACTTC.

J is TRBJ1-1 and V is TRBV2; 7 nucleotides align to TRBD1. Germline-derived CDR1 and CDR2 are SNHLY and FYNNEI. The junction had 7 bases not matched to a gene; V was cut back by 6 bases and J by 3 bases. The length of the CDR3 is 14 residues. Here the CDR3 reads CASRVDRADTEAFF. CDR3 nucleotide sequence: TGTGCCAGCAGGGTAGACAGGGCGGACACTGAAGCTTTCTTT.

This chain connects TRBV5-5 to TRBJ2-7; 7 bases map to TRBD1. CDR3 length equals 14 residues. V dropped 4 bases and J dropped 3; count of bases not matched to a gene: 7. CDR1 and CDR2 (germline): SGHKS, YYEKEE (reference sequence). As DNA, the CDR3 is TGTGCCAGCAGCCAATCCCGGGACAGCTACGAGCAGTACTTC. Its protein product is CASSQSRDSYEQYF.

The chain links TRBV10-3 to TRBJ2-2; 8 nucleotides match TRBD1. The ends lost 7 bases at V and 4 bases at J; junction bases unmatched: 5. This CDR3 has 14 residues. The germline gives CDR1 ENHRY, CDR2 SYGVKD. The CDR3 bases are TGTGCCATCAACGGACAGGGACCCACCGGGGAGCTGTTTTTT. Its translation is CAINGQGPTGELFF.

V is TRBV18 and J is TRBJ1-1, with D hard to call. V was pared by 4 bases and J by 0 bases, with 12 bases between. The CDR3 spans 15 residues. Looked up from germline, CDR1 is KGHSH and CDR2 is LQKENI. CDR3 loop: CASSLDLPVNTEAFF. The CDR3 nucleotides are TGTGCCAGCTCACTTGATCTCCCGGTGAACACTGAAGCTTTCTTT.

The sample holds one count of this clone. This rearrangement joins TRBV19 to TRBJ2-2, with 9 bases lining up with TRBD1. Trimming at V came to 10 bases and at J to 6 bases, leaving 15 bases not matched to a gene. The CDR3 runs to 16 residues. The germline V gene has CDR1 LNHDA and CDR2 SQIVND (reference sequence). CDR3 region: CATRNTGQGKAGELFF. The DNA for the CDR3 is TGTGCCACCAGAAATACTGGACAGGGGAAGGCCGGGGAGCTGTTTTTT.

CDR3 amino acids: CASSRTALNQPQHF. CDR3 coding DNA: TGTGCCAGCAGCCGGACAGCCCTCAATCAGCCCCAGCATTTT. The genes are TRBV9 and TRBJ1-5; the D gene is possibly TRBD1 (6 bases). The V gene's germline CDR1 is SGDLS and CDR2 YYNGEE. V was clipped by 4 bases and J by 3 bases, with 11 bases between them. The length of the CDR3 is 14 residues.

The rearrangement joins TRBV4-1 to TRBJ1-5; no clear D. Germline V gene sequence: CDR1 MGHRA, CDR2 YSYEKL. This CDR3 has 13 residues. The ends were cut back, 1 base at V and 7 bases at J, with 8 bases in the middle. The CDR3 bases are TGCGCCAGCAGCCAAGGAGGTTGGCAGCCCCAGCATTTT. Protein: CASSQGGWQPQHF.

The CDR3 is CASSPRLQQETQYF. In DNA, the CDR3 is TGTGCCAGCTCACCTAGGCTTCAGCAAGAGACCCAGTACTTC. The chain uses TRBV18 and TRBJ2-5; D is unclear. This CDR3 region has 14 residues. Trimming removed 3 bases from V and 2 bases from J, with 10 bases in between. Looked up from germline, CDR1 is KGHSH and CDR2 is LQKENI.

The chain has TRBV5-4 and TRBJ2-2, with a possible D match to TRBD1 (5 bases). The germline CDR1 and CDR2 sequences are SGHNT and YYREEE (reference sequence). V lost 8 bases and J 0 bases, leaving 23 bases between the germline ends. The CDR3 sequence is 18 residues long. The CDR3 sequence: CARPTPEQATTNTGELFF. As DNA, the CDR3 is TGTGCCAGACCAACCCCCGAACAGGCCACTACGAACACCGGGGAGCTGTTTTTT.

CDR3 loop: CASKTPGNSPLHF. The CDR3 nucleotides read TGTGCCAGTAAAACTCCGGGTAATTCACCCCTCCACTTT. The rearrangement joins TRBV19 to TRBJ1-6; D is unclear. V dropped 7 bases and J dropped 6 bases, with 10 bases sitting between them. The CDR3 has 13 amino acids. Germline values: CDR1 LNHDA, CDR2 SQIVND (reference sequence).

This chain uses TRBV9 with TRBJ2-2, with 9 positions matching TRBD1. CDR1 and CDR2 (germline): SGDLS, YYNGEE. V lost 1 base, J lost 6 bases, and 4 bases stayed unmatched. This CDR3 region has 15 residues. The CDR3 nucleotides read TGTGCCAGCAGCGTATGGGGACAGGGTGCCGGGGAGCTGTTTTTT. This codes for CASSVWGQGAGELFF.

The V gene is TRBV20-1, the J gene TRBJ2-5, with D perhaps assigned TRBD1 or TRBD2 (5 bases each). Germline V lookup: CDR1 DFQATT, CDR2 SNEGSKA (reference sequence). Between the trimmed V and J ends, which lost 6 bases and 5 bases, there was a span of 10 bases. There are 11 residues in the CDR3. CDR3 nucleotide sequence: TGCAGTGCGGGCAGGGAGGAGACCCAGTACTTC. This gives the protein CSAGREETQYF.

A few counts support this clone. This chain joins TRBV6-5 and TRBJ1-2; TRBD1 is a possible D gene (5 bases). The CDR3 has 15 residues. Germline V gene data show CDR1 as MNHEY and CDR2 as SVGAGI. The V end lost 2 bases, the J end lost 4 bases, and 14 bases lay between the germline ends. The CDR3 sequence: CASSYARAGTYGYTF. In nucleotides, the CDR3 is TGTGCCAGCAGTTACGCGCGCGCAGGGACCTATGGCTACACCTTC.

The chain couples TRBV7-6 to TRBJ2-3; perhaps D is TRBD1 or TRBD2 (5 bases each). Germline CDR1 SGHVS, CDR2 FNYEAQ. Trimming cost V 2 bases and J 10 bases, with 13 bases left between them. CDR3 size: 13 residues. As DNA, the CDR3 is TGTGCCAGCAGCTTACAGGAAATGGGACCGCAGTATTTT. It is translated as CASSLQEMGPQYF.

This chain uses TRBV5-4 with TRBJ1-1; a possible D gene is TRBD1 (6 bases). V was pared by 6 bases and J by 0 bases, with 15 bases between. The CDR3 is 15 residues long. Germline assignment: CDR1 SGHNT and CDR2 YYREEE (reference sequence). CDR3 sequence (DNA): TGTGCCAGCAAGAGTTTCGGGACATTGAACACTGAAGCTTTCTTT. Translating it yields CASKSFGTLNTEAFF.

The CDR3 spells CASSEALQTGQGTDTQYF. CDR3 sequence (DNA): TGTGCCAGCAGTGAAGCGCTGCAAACGGGGCAGGGTACAGATACGCAGTATTTT. J is TRBJ2-3 and V is TRBV6-1, with D possibly being TRBD1 or TRBD2 (5 bases each). V lost 0 bases, J lost 3 bases, and 19 bases lay in between. This CDR3 spans 18 amino acids. CDR1 is MNHNS and CDR2 is SASEGT in the germline V gene.

V usage is TRBV19 and J usage is TRBJ2-2, with 7 bases fitting TRBD1. The CDR3 loop spans 16 amino acids. The germline CDR1 and CDR2 sequences are LNHDA and SQIVND (reference sequence). V shed 3 bases and J 5 bases; nucleotides not matched to a gene: 9. CDR3 loop: CASSIWAAGGTGELFF. DNA of the CDR3: TGTGCCAGTAGTATTTGGGCGGCAGGGGGAACCGGGGAGCTGTTTTTT.

With respect to this clone: The junction and the germline gene differ at one end; a read error may be behind it. The chain employs TRBV6-5 and TRBJ1-5; D is possibly TRBD1 (5 bases). The length of the CDR3 is 16 residues. CDR1 and CDR2 from the germline V gene are MNHEY and SVGAGI. The CDR3 region is CASSHSLTRDDQPQHF. The CDR3 coding sequence is TGTGCCAGCAGTCACTCCCTGACCAGGGACGATCAGCCCCAGCATTTT.

In DNA form, the CDR3 reads TGCGCCAGCAGCCGAGAGACAGGGGGGCAATACGAGCAGTACTTC. It encodes CASSRETGGQYEQYF. The V call is TRBV4-3, the J call TRBJ2-7; TRBD1 aligns across 9 bases. Losses at the gene ends were 4 bases for V and 4 bases for J; bases not matched to a gene: 8. Germline V gene lookup returns CDR1 LGHNA and CDR2 YSLEER. This CDR3 region has 15 residues.

In DNA form, the CDR3 reads TGTGCCAGCAGTTCGAGCCTTAATGAAAAACTGTTTTTT. The encoded protein is CASSSSLNEKLFF. The genes are TRBV14 and TRBJ1-4; D unclear. This CDR3 has 13 amino acids. Germline V lookup: CDR1 SGHDN, CDR2 FVKESK. Trimming took off 6 bases at V and 4 bases at J, with 9 bases between the two ends. The full variable domain, in which reference TRBV14 and TRBJ1-4 provide the parts outside the CDR3, is EAGVTQFPSHSVIEKGQTVTLRCDPISGHDNLYWYRRVMGKEIKFLLHFVKESKQDESGMPNNRFLAERTGGTYSTLKVQPAELEDSGVYFCASSSSLNEKLFFGSGTQLSVL.

This clone is a singleton in its sample. J is TRBJ1-2 and V is TRBV18; weak D call: TRBD1 (6 bases). CDR1 and CDR2 from the germline V gene are KGHSH and LQKENI. This CDR3 contains 15 residues. Trimming removed 3 bases at V and 1 base at J, with 12 bases between. The CDR3 reads CASSPFGGLNYGYTF. In nucleotides, the CDR3 is TGTGCCAGCTCACCCTTTGGGGGGCTTAACTATGGCTACACCTTC.

The chain combines TRBV6-1 with TRBJ1-6, with D perhaps matching TRBD1 (5 bases). V lost 1 base and J 9 bases, leaving 13 bases between the germline ends. In germline, CDR1 is MNHNS, CDR2 SASEGT. The CDR3 contains 15 residues. CDR3 sequence (DNA): TGTGCCAGCAGTGAAGTCGGGGTGGGACGTTCACCCCTCCACTTT. This encodes CASSEVGVGRSPLHF.

V usage is TRBV7-9 and J usage is TRBJ2-3; 8 positions match TRBD2. The length of the CDR3 is 16 residues. The V gene end was trimmed by 3 bases and the J gene end by 0 bases; junction bases not matched to a gene: 5. Germline loops: CDR1 SEHNR, CDR2 FQNEAQ (reference sequence). In nucleotides, the CDR3 is TGTGCCAGCAGCTTGCCGACTAGCGTTAGCACAGATACGCAGTATTTT. This codes for CASSLPTSVSTDTQYF.

The chain carries TRBV9 and TRBJ2-2; D is perhaps TRBD1 (5 bases). V lost 4 bases to trimming and J lost 4 bases, with 17 bases between them. The V gene's germline CDR1 is SGDLS and CDR2 YYNGEE. The CDR3 has 16 residues. CDR3 in DNA: TGTGCCAGCAGCCTAGGGGCAACCGGCGGCACCGGGGAGCTGTTTTTT. It is translated as CASSLGATGGTGELFF. Together with reference TRBV9 and TRBJ2-2, the CDR3 gives the full variable domain: DSGVTQTPKHLITATGQRVTLRCSPRSGDLSVYWYQQSLDQGLQFLIQYYNGEERAKGNILERFSAQQFPDLHSELNLSSLELGDSALYFCASSLGATGGTGELFFGEGSRLTVL.

The chain uses TRBV9 and TRBJ2-3; D not certain. Germline V lookup: CDR1 SGDLS, CDR2 YYNGEE. Trimming pared 0 bases from V and 3 bases from J, leaving 14 bases between. The CDR3 length is 16 residues. CDR3 in amino acids: CASSVAPRYGTDTQYF. The CDR3 DNA sequence: TGTGCCAGCAGCGTAGCTCCGCGGTATGGTACAGATACGCAGTATTTT.

This chain connects TRBV9 to TRBJ1-5; D may be TRBD1 (6 bases). The CDR3 spans 14 residues. V was cut by 4 bases and J by 7 bases, with 15 bases left in between. Germline loops: CDR1 SGDLS, CDR2 YYNGEE. CDR3 in amino acids: CASSRGGAGQPQHF. The CDR3 DNA is TGTGCCAGCAGCCGAGGGGGGGCCGGCCAGCCCCAGCATTTT.

This clone was found once. The J gene is TRBJ2-2, the V gene TRBV18, with TRBD2 matching 10 bases. J was trimmed by 3 bases and V by 6 bases; bases with no gene match: 4. Looked up from germline, CDR1 is KGHSH and CDR2 is LQKENI. The CDR3 runs 15 residues. The CDR3 sequence is CASSPLAGDTGELFF. CDR3 nucleotide sequence: TGTGCCAGCTCTCCGCTAGCGGGGGACACCGGGGAGCTGTTTTTT. The variable domain in full, with the rest retrieved from reference TRBV18 and TRBJ2-2, is NAGVMQNPRHLVRRRGQEARLRCSPMKGHSHVYWYRQLPEEGLKFMVYLQKENIIDESGMPKERFSAEFPKEGPSILRIQQVVRGDSAAYFCASSPLAGDTGELFFGEGSRLTVL.